This TCR beta chain was sequenced in a study of graft-versus-host responses after intestinal transplantation. Study summary: Each patient got anti-thymocyte globulin induction, then tacrolimus and steroids for roughly 3 years.

Details on this clone: Its antigen remains unidentified.

Profiling relied on immunoSEQ multiplex PCR, and the TCRdb table lists in-frame clones only, not all of them. The data contain about 88,000 clones, around 90% of them singletons. Regarding the study as a whole: Among circulating GvH clones, peak levels were associated with early post-transplant declines in HvG clones. Some patients had graft-donor T cell macrochimerism, and their allografts showed high graft-versus-host to host-versus-graft clonal ratios. In recipient marrow, GvH clones were found, and some appeared first in ileum or blood.

The receptor's source is a human donor who received an intestinal transplant. The sample in question was unstimulated CD4+ T cells sorted from spleen or lymph node cells, obtained before intestinal transplant.

The CDR3 DNA reads as TGTGCCAGCAGCCCGGCCCCGACAGATTCTGGAAACACCATATATTTT. Amino acids: CASSPAPTDSGNTIYF. This chain links TRBV11-1 with TRBJ1-3; a possible D gene is TRBD1 (5 bases). V was trimmed by 5 bases and J by 1 base, leaving 15 bases between them. Looked up from germline, CDR1 is SGHAT and CDR2 is FQDESV (reference sequence). The CDR3 extends over 16 amino acids.